This T cell receptor (beta chain) came from a study of shared clonotypes between healthy human individuals. About the research overall: Donors were two women and three men aged 18 to 49.

Method: immunoSEQ multiplex PCR; TCRdb's copy keeps in-frame clones and lacks some. Here the sample spans 2.3 million or so clones, approximately 95% being singletons. CDR1 SNHLY and CDR2 FYNNEI come from the germline V gene. The CDR3 runs to 13 residues. V was clipped by 6 bases and J by 6 bases, with 13 bases between them. The sequence came from a man aged 18 to 30 in good health. Some clones in this sample may be carry-over from other donors' samples. Sequenced input: naive CD4+ T cells from PBMCs. Described subset: CD45RA+ positively selected. This chain links TRBV2 with TRBJ2-3, with D tentatively TRBD2 (6 bases). Here the CDR3 reads CASRPTSVDTQYF. The DNA for the CDR3 is TGTGCCAGCAGACCGACTAGTGTGGATACGCAGTATTTT.